This T cell receptor (beta chain) was observed in a study of T cells in Graves' hyperthyroidism and ophthalmopathy (dated by TCRdb to between 2018 and 2020). In the study overall: Peripheral blood samples were taken at initial diagnosis, before any treatment was given. After sampling, hyperthyroidism patients received methimazole starting at 30 mg daily, and ophthalmopathy patients received high-dose intravenous methylprednisolone. The paper describes TCR Vbeta CDR3 sequencing of 120 to 150 peripheral blood samples, made up of under 50 ophthalmopathy patients, roughly 75 hyperthyroidism patients and 17 progressor patients. Prospective prediction of ophthalmopathy was tested in an independent validation cohort of fewer than 20 hyperthyroidism patients and some 17 patients who later progressed to ophthalmopathy. A discovery cohort of about a hundred patients, about 43 with Graves' ophthalmopathy and roughly 59 with stable Graves' hyperthyroidism, was used to find distinguishing TCR V-J signatures. The roughly 100 discovery patients were randomly divided into training and test sets at a 7:3 ratio. Thyroid tissue and blood T-cell repertoires from about six Graves' hyperthyroidism patients were also compared in the study. General findings and caveats noted by the study authors: A 13 V-J signature model separated ophthalmopathy from stable hyperthyroidism, with 87.88% sensitivity and approximately 81% specificity in cross-validation and 80%/75% in testing. Most expanded thyroid clonotypes (frequency above 0.001) were also detected in blood, a finding suggesting that blood repertoires may reflect thyroid immune responses. Sample size was not statistically predetermined, and investigators were not blinded to group allocation. In validation, the model predicted progression to ophthalmopathy with approximately 71% sensitivity and approximately 78% specificity, a median of 6.5 months before onset.

The TCR beta CDR3 regions were amplified from the RNA transcripts. The first round of RT-PCR for the TCR CDR3 was performed with the HTBI primer set and the Qiagen OneStep RT-PCR kit. A second multiplex PCR round built the libraries, followed by size selection and purification. The libraries were sequenced on an Illumina HiSeq2000 using paired-end 100 bp reads. Per the source publication's procedure: SOAPnuke was used to process the raw data, with reads discarded if the reads contained adapters or uncalled bases, had a mean Phred below 15, or lacked an exact constant-primer or identifier match. COPE v1.2.5 was used to merge the high-quality paired reads, and each unique nucleotide sequence was defined as a clonotype. MiTCR v1.1 was used to align clonotypes to the IMGT TRBV, TRBD and TRBJ reference segments. Only V-J combinations with frequency above 0.0001, covering 99% to 99.2% of repertoires, were analysed. A TCS score was defined as the ratio of F50 (clonal expansion) to E x V (chaos), with BLOSUM62-based TCRdist applied between CDR3 peptides within each V-J. Welch's t-statistics and random forest reduced just over 500 V-J features to 10 to 15, which were used in a naive Bayes classifier (R e1071). TCRdb reran the public reads through fastp at Q25 and MiXCR, keeping productive beta chains. CDR3 protein sequences are deduplicated, and each keeps its most common genes and DNA. V and J calls and clone size were set by TCRdb, not the authors. The sample table holds under 300,000 distinct CDR3 sequences, of which approximately 13% were seen once. 7.9% of the sample is in the top ten clones.

The CDR3 goes from the cysteine to the phenylalanine over 17 residues. Just the 51-base CDR3 DNA is kept, in frame starting at base 1. The junction carries 14 bases between V and J, which are trimmed by 1 base and 2 bases respectively. CDR1 MDHEN and CDR2 SYDVKM are derived from the germline V gene. Stable Graves' hyperthyroidism was defined as the absence of progression to ophthalmopathy over 18 months of follow-up. Hyperthyroidism patients were newly diagnosed, with disease duration under 2 months, and aged 18 to 65 years. Exclusion was applied to patients with uncontrolled infections, other autoimmune diseases, pregnancy or lactation. Diagnoses relied on clinical symptoms, serum thyroxine and TRAb, thyroid ultrasound and orbital computed tomography. PBMCs were separated from over 9 ml of fresh peripheral blood using Ficoll-Paque density gradient centrifugation. Total RNA was extracted with Trizol reagent, and quality was checked on an Agilent 2100 Bioanalyzer.

This clonotype was seen at least ten times. Its specific antigen is unknown. No much larger clone is present one base from it, and per-base qualities are unavailable. The chain couples TRBV28 to TRBJ1-4; no confident D gene assignment can be made. What was sequenced was blood. The TCR originated in a middle-aged woman with Graves' hyperthyroidism. At the DNA level, the sequence is TGTGCCAGCAGTTTATCGGTCGTAGGGTGGACTAATGAAAAACTGTTTTTT. Its amino acids are CASSLSVVGWTNEKLFF.